This T cell receptor (beta chain) appears in the sequencing data of a study of blood T cell repertoires in COVID-19. Study information: Both acute and convalescent COVID-19 samples were obtained from the United States, Italy and Spain. Sources were T cells, B-cell-depleted T cells, or PBMCs; the material itself was cDNA or gDNA.

V lost 2 bases, J lost 8 bases, and 5 bases lay in between. The germline V gene encodes CDR1 SGHNT and CDR2 YYREEE (reference sequence). The CDR3 is 12 residues long. Here immunoSEQ multiplex PCR was the method, and the copy in TCRdb shows in-frame clones only, minus some. The sample records hundreds of thousands of clones, approximately 80% being singletons. Sequencing was performed on peripheral blood. The genes are TRBV5-4 and TRBJ1-6; D gene ambiguous. The sequence was collected from a man older than 75 with acute or convalescent COVID-19. CDR3 loop: CASSFPDSPLHF. The CDR3 coding sequence is TGTGCCAGCAGCTTTCCAGATTCACCCCTCCACTTT. Drawing the rest from reference TRBV5-4 and TRBJ1-6, the complete variable domain is ETGVTQSPTHLIKTRGQQVTLRCSSQSGHNTVSWYQQALGQGPQFIFQYYREEENGRGNFPPRFSGLQFPNYSSELNVNALELDDSALYLCASSFPDSPLHFGNGTRLTVT.